The rows below give T cell receptor beta chains drawn from one sample of a study of post-analysis software for immune sequencing data. Each CDR3 protein gets one entry after TCRdb re-called the PCR reads with MiXCR. The sample has hundreds of thousands of distinct CDR3 sequences; 44% are singletons. Input material: blood. Receptors were obtained from a girl aged 10-17 years with multiple sclerosis. Each CDR3 is given with its conserved first and last residue. A D gene is named only where the DNA matches it firmly. For some rows the clone size is stated as once, few or many, or as a class when expanded; others skip it.

>TRBV29-1|NA|NA|TRBJ2-1
CSVDMGIEQSSYNEQFF
TGCAGCGTTGACATGGGGATAGAACAAAGCTCCTACAATGAGCAGTTCTTC
>TRBV5-1|NA|TRBD1|TRBJ2-7
CASSDYRGSYEQYF
TGCGCCAGCAGCGACTACAGGGGGTCCTACGAGCAGTACTTC
>TRBV29-1|few|TRBD1|TRBJ2-1
CSADRGLTSYNEQFF
TGCAGCGCTGACAGGGGGCTTACCTCCTACAATGAGCAGTTCTTC
>TRBV10-3|NA|NA|TRBJ1-1
CAISGEIGTEAFF
TGTGCCATCAGTGGGGAAATCGGGACTGAAGCTTTCTTT
>TRBV7-2|NA|TRBD1|TRBJ2-3
CASSLAGQGVADTQYF
TGTGCCAGCAGCTTAGCAGGCCAGGGGGTTGCAGATACGCAGTATTTT
>TRBV5-1|few|NA|TRBJ1-2
CASSLQGIGYGYTF
TGCGCCAGCAGCTTGCAGGGGATTGGCTATGGCTACACCTTC
>TRBV5-1|NA|NA|TRBJ1-2
CASSPDASPLDGYTF
TGCGCCAGCAGCCCAGACGCCAGCCCTCTTGATGGCTACACCTTC
>TRBV29-1|many|NA|TRBJ2-7
CSVEEGYEQYF
TGCAGCGTTGAAGAAGGATACGAGCAGTACTTC
>TRBV12-3/TRBV12-4|NA|TRBD2|TRBJ2-1
CASSLWTSGRSSYNEQFF
TGTGCCAGCAGTCTTTGGACTAGCGGTCGTAGCTCCTACAATGAGCAGTTCTTC
>TRBV12-3/TRBV12-4|few|NA|TRBJ1-5
CASSCWDTNQPQHF
TGTGCCAGCAGTTGTTGGGACACGAATCAGCCCCAGCATTTT
>TRBV20-1|few|TRBD2|TRBJ2-1
CSASGREASEQFF
TGCAGTGCTAGCGGGCGGGAGGCCTCCGAGCAGTTCTTC
>TRBV12-3/TRBV12-4|few|NA|TRBJ2-7
CASSPGTPYNEQYF
TGTGCCAGCAGTCCCGGGACCCCTTACAATGAACAGTACTTC
>TRBV7-8|NA|NA|TRBJ1-6
CASSSYSLTNSPLHF
TGTGCCAGCAGCTCCTACAGCCTTACTAATTCACCCCTCCACTTT
>TRBV12-3/TRBV12-4|NA|TRBD1|TRBJ2-7
CASSLSGTGVYEQYF
TGTGCCAGCAGTTTATCCGGGACAGGGGTATACGAGCAGTACTTC
>TRBV27|NA|NA|TRBJ2-7
CAKTGKYGCYEQYF
NA
>TRBV6-2/TRBV6-3|NA|NA|TRBJ2-1
CASSYAHLNEQFF
TGTGCCAGCAGTTACGCGCATCTGAATGAGCAGTTCTTC
>TRBV6-5|NA|NA|TRBJ1-1
CASRLDRSTEAFF
TGTGCCAGCAGACTAGACCGCAGCACTGAAGCTTTCTTT
>TRBV5-1|NA|TRBD2|TRBJ2-1
CASSLTSGRHNEQFF
TGCGCCAGCAGCCTGACTAGCGGGAGGCACAATGAGCAGTTCTTC
>TRBV5-6|NA|TRBD1|TRBJ1-2
CASGLRDRNYGYTF
TGTGCCAGCGGCTTGAGGGACAGGAACTATGGCTACACCTTC
>TRBV24-1|few|TRBD1|TRBJ2-7
CATSGPGTGGDEQYF
TGTGCCACCAGTGGCCCAGGGACAGGGGGAGACGAGCAGTACTTC
>TRBV19|NA|NA|TRBJ2-1
CASSIINGNEQFF
TGTGCCAGTAGTATAATCAACGGGAATGAGCAGTTCTTC
>TRBV19|NA|NA|TRBJ1-5
CASSMIFQPQHF
TGTGCCAGTAGTATGATTTTTCAGCCCCAGCATTTT
>TRBV29-1|NA|NA|TRBJ1-2
CSVDWQPNYGYTF
TGCAGCGTTGATTGGCAGCCCAACTATGGCTACACCTTC
>TRBV29-1|few|TRBD1|TRBJ1-4
CSVEKRGRNEKLFF
TGCAGCGTTGAGAAGAGGGGGCGGAATGAAAAACTGTTTTTT
>TRBV9|NA|TRBD1|TRBJ1-2
CASSVTDRSFYGYTF
TGTGCCAGCAGCGTTACGGACAGGAGCTTCTATGGCTACACCTTC
>TRBV12-3/TRBV12-4|NA|TRBD2|TRBJ2-1
CASSSGSRQFF
TGTGCCAGCAGTAGCGGGAGCAGGCAGTTCTTC
>TRBV7-9|NA|TRBD2|TRBJ2-7
CASSHVGRGGPSYGQYF
TGTGCCAGCAGCCATGTAGGCCGGGGGGGACCATCCTACGGGCAGTACTTC
>TRBV25-1|few|NA|TRBJ2-7
CASSEYDEQYF
TGTGCCAGCAGTGAATACGACGAGCAGTACTTC